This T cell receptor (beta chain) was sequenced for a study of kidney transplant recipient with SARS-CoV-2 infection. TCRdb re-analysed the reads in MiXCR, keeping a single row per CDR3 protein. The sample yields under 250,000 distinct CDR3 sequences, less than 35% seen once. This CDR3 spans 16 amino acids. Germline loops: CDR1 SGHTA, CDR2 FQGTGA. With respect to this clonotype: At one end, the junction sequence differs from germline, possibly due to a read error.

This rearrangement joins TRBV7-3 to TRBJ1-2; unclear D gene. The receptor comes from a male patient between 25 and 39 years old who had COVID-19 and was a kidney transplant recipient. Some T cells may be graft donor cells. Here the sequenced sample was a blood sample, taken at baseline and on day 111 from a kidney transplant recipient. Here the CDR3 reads CSSRWSILGKTYGYTF. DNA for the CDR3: TGCAGTAGCCGTTGGAGTATTCTGGGAAAGACCTATGGCTACACCTTC. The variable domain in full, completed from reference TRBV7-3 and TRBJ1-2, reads GAGVSQTPSNKVTEKGKYVELRCDPISGHTALYWYRQSLGQGPEFLIYFQGTGAADDSGLPNDRFFAVRPEGSVSTLKIQRTERGDSAVYLCSSRWSILGKTYGYTFGSGTRLTVV.